These 24 T cell receptor beta chains came from one sample sequenced in a study of T cells in Graves' hyperthyroidism and ophthalmopathy. The TCR beta CDR3 regions underwent amplification using RNA transcripts as the source. The HTBI set primed first-round TCR CDR3 RT-PCR. Each CDR3 protein gets one entry after TCRdb re-called the multiplex PCR reads with MiXCR. The repertoire holds hundreds of thousands of distinct CDR3 sequences, with about 15% as singletons. Sequenced material: blood. All receptors come from a woman between 18 and 29 years old with Graves' hyperthyroidism.

The V call is TRBV9, the J call TRBJ2-1; 9 bases match TRBD2. V trimming: 4 bases; J trimming: 10 bases; junction bases outside the gene matches: 18. The germline CDR1 and CDR2 sequences are SGDLS and YYNGEE. This CDR3 has 17 amino acids. This CDR3 reads CASSLRTWREGRGEQFF. The CDR3 DNA is TGTGCCAGCAGCCTGAGGACTTGGCGGGAGGGCCGCGGGGAGCAGTTCTTC.

The chain has TRBV6-5 and TRBJ1-2, with D unresolved. Trimming removed 0 bases at V and 3 bases at J, with 11 bases between. The CDR3 covers 15 residues. From germline, CDR1 is MNHEY and CDR2 SVGAGI. This CDR3 is CASSYSGLRHYGYTF. CDR3 DNA sequence: TGTGCCAGCAGTTACTCGGGCCTCAGGCACTATGGCTACACCTTC.

This clonotype was detected ten times or more. J is TRBJ1-5 and V is TRBV15; D gene ambiguous. The CDR3 runs to 17 residues. V gave up 5 bases and J gave up 3 bases, with 20 bases separating them. Germline CDR1 reads LNHNV; CDR2 reads YYDKDF (reference sequence). The CDR3 here is CATSGREGRNLNQPQHF. The CDR3 DNA is TGTGCCACCAGCGGCCGCGAAGGGAGAAACCTCAATCAGCCCCAGCATTTT.

The chain carries TRBV6-2 or TRBV6-3 and TRBJ2-3; 9 bases agree with TRBD2. The junction had 8 bases not matched to a gene; V was cut back by 10 bases and J by 0 bases. The CDR3 loop spans 15 amino acids. The germline CDR1 and CDR2 sequences are MNHEY and SVGEGT. In DNA, the CDR3 is TGTGCCACTCAACCTAGCGGGGTGAGCACAGATACGCAGTATTTT. Translating it yields CATQPSGVSTDTQYF.

The rearrangement links TRBV28 to TRBJ2-2; either TRBD1 or TRBD2 may supply D (5 bases each). V was clipped by 7 bases and J by 3 bases, with 15 bases between them. Per germline, CDR1 MDHEN and CDR2 SYDVKM. The CDR3 runs 15 residues. DNA for the CDR3: TGTGCCAGCACCTTGGGGGAGACGCACACCGGGGAGCTGTTTTTT. Its protein product is CASTLGETHTGELFF.

The chain combines TRBV7-9 with TRBJ2-1; TRBD2 agrees at 8 bases. Germline V lookup: CDR1 SEHNR, CDR2 FQNEAQ (reference sequence). The V gene end was trimmed by 5 bases and the J gene end by 4 bases; junction bases not matched to a gene: 16. CDR3 length equals 18 residues. CDR3 DNA sequence: TGTGCCAGCAGCACTTATCGCGGTGGCGGGAGGAGGTACAATGAGCAGTTCTTC. This sequence encodes CASSTYRGGGRRYNEQFF.

With respect to this clonotype: A much larger clone differs by one base, so this may be a read error. The chain is built from TRBV6-1 and TRBJ2-6, with TRBD2 as a possible D gene (5 bases). CDR1 is MNHNS, CDR2 SASEGT, per germline. This CDR3 has 15 residues. Trimming cost V 4 bases and J 6 bases, with 13 bases left between them. The CDR3 DNA reads TGTGCCAGCAGTGGCTCTAGCAGTGCGGCCAACGTCCTGACTTTC. This translates into CASSGSSSAANVLTF.

This clonotype appeared a few times. The chain has TRBV7-3 and TRBJ2-3, with a tentative D call TRBD1 (6 bases). The CDR3 runs to 16 residues. CDR1 and CDR2 from the germline V gene are SGHTA and FQGTGA. V gave up 1 base and J gave up 2 bases, with 13 bases separating them. The CDR3 sequence: CASSLRSGVATDTQYF. CDR3 coding DNA: TGTGCCAGCAGCTTAAGATCAGGGGTAGCCACAGATACGCAGTATTTT.

V is TRBV6-1 and J is TRBJ1-1; 7 bases map to TRBD1. Germline V gives CDR1 MNHNS, CDR2 SASEGT. The CDR3 spans 13 residues. The trim removed 5 bases at V and 4 bases at J, leaving 4 bases unmatched. CDR3 in amino acids: CASSIRGVTEAFF. The CDR3 DNA reads as TGTGCCAGCAGTATCAGGGGGGTCACTGAAGCTTTCTTT.

This clonotype showed up many times. The V gene is TRBV6-2 or TRBV6-3, the J gene TRBJ2-7; 9 nucleotides line up with TRBD1. J lost 4 bases, V lost 6 bases, and 10 bases had no gene match. Germline CDR1 is MNHEY and CDR2 is SVGEGT. CDR3 length: 15 residues. CDR3 loop: CASRRLRDRVYEQYF. In nucleotides, the CDR3 is TGTGCCAGCAGGCGCCTCCGGGACAGGGTTTACGAGCAGTACTTC.

This clonotype was observed many times. The chain employs TRBV11-3 and TRBJ2-7, with a possible D match to TRBD1 (5 bases). The CDR3 loop spans 13 amino acids. Trimming removed 5 bases at V and 2 bases at J, with 10 bases between. Germline V lookup: CDR1 SGHNT, CDR2 YENEEA. This CDR3 reads CASSGQGTYEQYF. CDR3 sequence (DNA): TGTGCCAGCAGCGGCCAGGGTACCTACGAGCAGTACTTC.

This clonotype has ten or more counts. The chain joins TRBV20-1 to TRBJ2-6; 10 bases fit TRBD2. CDR3 size: 17 residues. CDR1 and CDR2 from the germline V gene are DFQATT and SNEGSKA (reference sequence). V was pared by 2 bases and J by 0 bases, with 4 bases of the junction left unmatched. In nucleotides, the CDR3 is TGCAGTGCTAGAACTAGCGGGATGGGCTCTGGGGCCAACGTCCTGACTTTC. Translated, it gives CSARTSGMGSGANVLTF.

The CDR3 region has the DNA TGTGCCAGCAGTGGGGAGCGGAGCGGGAGGGCCTTGAACACCGGGGAGCTGTTTTTT. Its translation is CASSGERSGRALNTGELFF. The chain has TRBV25-1 and TRBJ2-2, with 10 nucleotides matching TRBD2. Germline V gene lookup returns CDR1 MGHDK and CDR2 SYGVNS. This CDR3 has 19 amino acids. After removal of 4 bases from V and 1 base from J, the junction contained 12 bases not matched to a gene.

In this sample, this clonotype turned up many times. The chain carries TRBV18 and TRBJ1-2; D is unresolved. Germline V lookup: CDR1 KGHSH, CDR2 LQKENI. V was clipped by 6 bases and J by 8 bases, with 16 bases between them. The length of the CDR3 is 13 residues. CDR3 region: CASSHTKGVGYTF. The DNA for the CDR3 is TGTGCCAGCTCCCATACGAAAGGTGTCGGCTACACCTTC.

This clonotype was detected many times. J is TRBJ2-1 and V is TRBV20-1; 7 bases map to TRBD2. V lost 6 bases and J lost 7; bases outside the gene matches: 12. The CDR3 extends over 14 amino acids. Germline V gene lookup returns CDR1 DFQATT and CDR2 SNEGSKA (reference sequence). This CDR3 is CSAKTSLGRNEQFF. DNA of the CDR3: TGCAGTGCCAAGACTAGCCTCGGAAGGAATGAGCAGTTCTTC.

The V and J genes are TRBV10-3 and TRBJ2-7; D uncertain. The germline V gene encodes CDR1 ENHRY and CDR2 SYGVKD. V lost 0 bases and J lost 4, with 13 bases in between. This CDR3 comprises 15 residues. The DNA of the CDR3 is TGTGCCATCAGTGAGTCGAAAAAGTTCGGGTACGAGCAGTACTTC. It codes for CAISESKKFGYEQYF.

In this sample, this clonotype turned up many times. The chain carries TRBV4-1 and TRBJ2-7; D is uncertain. V shed 1 base and J shed 1 base, with 8 bases lying between them. The V gene's germline CDR1 is MGHRA and CDR2 YSYEKL. The CDR3 consists of 14 residues. The CDR3 spells CASSQAIGSYEQYF. CDR3 DNA sequence: TGCGCCAGCAGCCAAGCTATAGGGTCCTACGAGCAGTACTTC.

Ten or more counts support this clonotype. V gene TRBV18 combines with J gene TRBJ1-4; 7 bases match TRBD1. Germline V gives CDR1 KGHSH, CDR2 LQKENI. Trimming at V came to 8 bases and at J to 4 bases, leaving 4 bases not matched to a gene. The CDR3 is 13 residues long. The CDR3 reads CASVGTVNEKLFF. Written as DNA, the CDR3 is TGTGCCAGCGTCGGGACAGTTAATGAAAAACTGTTTTTT.

This clonotype was seen ten or more times. This sequence joins TRBV11-2 and TRBJ2-5; D might be TRBD1 (6 bases). The CDR3 length is 15 residues. CDR1 SGHAT and CDR2 FQNNGV come from the germline V gene. V dropped 4 bases and J dropped 5 bases, with 17 bases sitting between them. CDR3 DNA: TGTGCCAGCAGCTCCGGGGCGCCTCAGGGGGAGACCCAGTACTTC. This gives the protein CASSSGAPQGETQYF.

This clonotype was observed a handful of times. The V call is TRBV4-1, the J call TRBJ1-6; D perhaps matches TRBD1 (5 bases). This CDR3 has 16 residues. Trimming pared 0 bases from V and 9 bases from J, leaving 15 bases between. Germline V lookup: CDR1 MGHRA, CDR2 YSYEKL. CDR3 DNA sequence: TGCGCCAGCAGCCAAGATCCTATTGGGGCTTCTTCACCCCTCCACTTT. Its translation is CASSQDPIGASSPLHF.

This clonotype was seen at least ten times. The chain links TRBV5-1 to TRBJ1-3, with D hard to call. V was trimmed by 1 base and J by 8 bases, leaving 13 bases between them. CDR1 and CDR2 from the germline V gene are SGHRS and YFSETQ. The CDR3 extends over 14 amino acids. The CDR3 sequence is CASSLPSPGDTIYF. CDR3 DNA: TGCGCCAGCAGCTTGCCAAGCCCTGGGGACACCATATATTTT. Combining the CDR3 with reference TRBV5-1 and TRBJ1-3 gives the whole variable domain KAGVTQTPRYLIKTRGQQVTLSCSPISGHRSVSWYQQTPGQGLQFLFEYFSETQRNKGNFPGRFSGRQFSNSRSEMNVSTLELGDSALYLCASSLPSPGDTIYFGEGSWLTVV.

This chain connects TRBV30 to TRBJ2-3, with D perhaps TRBD1 (6 bases). CDR3 length: 13 amino acids. Trimming took off 3 bases at V and 6 bases at J, with 13 bases between the two ends. Germline V gene lookup returns CDR1 GTSNPN and CDR2 SVGIG (reference sequence). For the CDR3, the DNA is TGTGCCTGGAGGCCACAGGGAGCGGATACGCAGTATTTT. This codes for CAWRPQGADTQYF.

This clonotype was counted many times. The V call is TRBV24-1, the J call TRBJ1-5, with TRBD1 matching 7 bases. CDR1 is KGHDR, CDR2 SFDVKD, per germline. The V and J ends lost 4 bases and 4 bases, in that order; junction bases with no gene match: 6. This CDR3 has 15 amino acids. The CDR3 reads CATSEAGQLNQPQHF. DNA of the CDR3: TGTGCCACCAGTGAGGCGGGACAGCTTAATCAGCCCCAGCATTTT.

At least ten counts were recorded for this clonotype. V is TRBV28 and J is TRBJ2-1; TRBD2 matches at 9 bases. After removal of 5 bases from V and 5 bases from J, the junction contained 7 bases not matched to a gene. CDR1 is MDHEN, CDR2 SYDVKM, per germline. The CDR3 is made up of 15 amino acids. CDR3 DNA sequence: TGTGCCAGCAGTCAGTTAGCGGGAGTCGACAATGAGCAGTTCTTC. Its translation is CASSQLAGVDNEQFF. The whole variable domain, remainder taken from reference TRBV28 and TRBJ2-1, is DVKVTQSSRYLVKRTGEKVFLECVQDMDHENMFWYRQDPGLGLRLIYFSYDVKMKEKGDIPEGYSVSREKKERFSLILESASTNQTSMYLCASSQLAGVDNEQFFGPGTRLTVL.